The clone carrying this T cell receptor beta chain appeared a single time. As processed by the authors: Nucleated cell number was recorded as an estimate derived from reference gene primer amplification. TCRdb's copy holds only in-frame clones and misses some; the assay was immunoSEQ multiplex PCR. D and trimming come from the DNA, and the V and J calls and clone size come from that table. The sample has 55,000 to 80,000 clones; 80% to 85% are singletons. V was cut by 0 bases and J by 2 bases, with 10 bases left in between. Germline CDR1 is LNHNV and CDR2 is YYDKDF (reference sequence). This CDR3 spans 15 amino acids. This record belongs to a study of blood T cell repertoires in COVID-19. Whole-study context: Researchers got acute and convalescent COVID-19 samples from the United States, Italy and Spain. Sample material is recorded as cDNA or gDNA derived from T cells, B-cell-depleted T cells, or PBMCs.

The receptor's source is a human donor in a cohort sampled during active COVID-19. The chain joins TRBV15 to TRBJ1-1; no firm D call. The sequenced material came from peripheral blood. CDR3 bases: TGTGCCACCAGCAGAGATCAAAGCTTAAACACTGAAGCTTTCTTT. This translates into CATSRDQSLNTEAFF.